This is a list of T cell receptor beta chains from one sample in a study of blood T cell repertoires in COVID-19. Here immunoSEQ multiplex PCR was the method, and the copy in TCRdb shows in-frame clones only, minus some. The repertoire includes 200,000 to 250,000 clones, about 78% of them detected once, and 5.5% to 8.5% sits in the top ten. Sequenced: peripheral blood. The receptors were gathered from a woman in her sixties or seventies with acute or convalescent COVID-19. Both conserved end residues are part of each CDR3. A D gene is named only where the DNA matches it firmly. Size is stated for part of the rows, as once, few or many counts, or as a class when the clone is expanded.

j_gene | d_gene | v_gene | abundance | CDR3aa | CDR3nt
TRBJ2-5 | TRBD1 | TRBV5-6 | NA | CASSRTGAETQYF | TGTGCCAGCAGCCGGACAGGGGCAGAGACCCAGTACTTC
TRBJ1-2 | TRBD1 | TRBV30 | NA | CAWSPTTGNYGYTF | TGTGCCTGGAGTCCGACGACAGGGAACTATGGCTACACCTTC
TRBJ2-2 | TRBD1 | TRBV10-3 | NA | CAIQGVGELFF | TGTGCCATCCAGGGGGTCGGGGAGCTGTTTTTT
TRBJ1-5 | NA | TRBV18 | NA | CASSAAGASNQPQHF | TGTGCCAGCTCCGCCGCAGGGGCTAGCAATCAGCCCCAGCATTTT
TRBJ2-2 | NA | TRBV3-1/TRBV3-2 | NA | CASSPGRNTGELFF | TGTGCCAGCAGCCCAGGGCGCAACACCGGGGAGCTGTTTTTT
TRBJ2-2 | TRBD2 | TRBV9 | NA | CASSVVPGGNTGELFF | TGTGCCAGCAGCGTAGTCCCGGGGGGGAACACCGGGGAGCTGTTTTTT
TRBJ2-5 | NA | TRBV10-1 | NA | CASSERRRGSQETQYF | TGCGCCAGCAGTGAGAGGAGGCGGGGTTCCCAAGAGACCCAGTACTTC
TRBJ1-4 | TRBD1 | TRBV9 | once | CASSVDHRGAYNEKLFF | TGTGCCAGCAGCGTAGATCACAGGGGGGCTTATAATGAAAAACTGTTTTTT
TRBJ2-3 | TRBD2 | TRBV4-2 | NA | CASSQERTSGGPLDTQYF | TGTGCCAGCAGCCAGGAGCGGACAAGCGGGGGGCCACTGGATACGCAGTATTTT
TRBJ2-3 | NA | TRBV11-2 | once | CASSFSVGVGSADTQYF | TGTGCCAGCAGCTTCTCGGTCGGGGTCGGTTCGGCGGATACGCAGTATTTT
TRBJ2-5 | NA | TRBV14 | NA | CASSQDQLPLSTQYF | TGTGCCAGCAGCCAAGATCAACTACCACTAAGCACCCAGTACTTC
TRBJ1-1 | NA | TRBV29-1 | NA | CSVVQGVNTEAFF | TGCAGCGTTGTCCAGGGCGTGAACACTGAAGCTTTCTTT
TRBJ2-2 | NA | TRBV24-1 | NA | CATSHQGTNTGELFF | TGTGCCACCAGTCATCAGGGAACGAACACCGGGGAGCTGTTTTTT
TRBJ2-2 | TRBD2 | TRBV7-6 | NA | CASSLLSSGGAGELFF | TGTGCCAGCAGCCTCTTATCTAGCGGGGGGGCCGGGGAGCTGTTTTTT
TRBJ2-5 | TRBD2 | TRBV2 | NA | CASSERPGLANQETQYF | TGTGCCAGCAGTGAAAGGCCCGGACTAGCGAATCAAGAGACCCAGTACTTC
TRBJ2-3 | NA | TRBV9 | once | CASSPGLSPDTQYF | TGTGCCAGCAGCCCGGGACTGAGCCCAGATACGCAGTATTTT
TRBJ2-3 | TRBD2 | TRBV2 | NA | CASRRTSGGADTQYF | TGTGCCAGCAGACGGACTAGCGGGGGGGCAGATACGCAGTATTTT
TRBJ2-2 | NA | TRBV30 | NA | CAWSGQSTGELFF | TGTGCCTGGAGTGGACAATCCACCGGGGAGCTGTTTTTT
TRBJ2-2 | TRBD2 | TRBV4-2 | NA | CASSQHPGGNTGELFF | TGTGCCAGCAGCCAACATCCGGGGGGGAACACCGGGGAGCTGTTTTTT
TRBJ2-3 | TRBD1 | TRBV29-1 | NA | CSGNGQAGTDTQYF | TGCAGCGGAAATGGACAGGCGGGCACAGATACGCAGTATTTT
TRBJ2-5 | NA | TRBV30 | NA | CAWGGLGEETQYF | TGTGCCTGGGGGGGGTTGGGAGAGGAGACCCAGTACTTC
TRBJ2-7 | TRBD2 | TRBV5-5 | NA | CASSLGLAGNYEQYF | TGTGCCAGCAGCTTAGGCCTAGCGGGGAACTACGAGCAGTACTTC
TRBJ2-3 | NA | TRBV5-6 | NA | CASSSLGAASTDTQYF | TGTGCCAGCAGCTCCCTAGGGGCGGCAAGCACAGATACGCAGTATTTT
TRBJ1-2 | NA | TRBV12-3/TRBV12-4 | NA | CASREGRNYGYTF | TGTGCCAGCAGGGAGGGAAGAAACTATGGCTACACCTTC
TRBJ1-2 | NA | TRBV7-2 | NA | CASSLGQAMGYTF | TGTGCCAGCAGCTTAGGGCAGGCTATGGGCTACACCTTC
TRBJ2-6 | NA | TRBV2 | NA | CASGLQGTGANVLTF | TGTGCCAGCGGGCTGCAGGGAACTGGGGCCAACGTCCTGACTTTC
TRBJ2-2 | TRBD2 | TRBV24-1 | NA | CATSHSGTRLTGELFF | TGTGCCACCAGTCACTCCGGGACTAGGTTGACCGGGGAGCTGTTTTTT
TRBJ2-5 | TRBD2 | TRBV18 | NA | CASSPTLSGGRETQYF | TGTGCCAGCTCACCCACTCTCAGCGGGGGACGGGAGACCCAGTACTTC
TRBJ1-6 | TRBD1 | TRBV5-1 | NA | CASSPEGQYSPLHF | TGCGCCAGCAGCCCCGAGGGACAGTACTCACCCCTCCACTTT
TRBJ2-7 | NA | TRBV7-2 | NA | CASSLSRGNYEQYF | TGTGCCAGCAGCTTATCACGGGGGAACTACGAGCAGTACTTC
TRBJ2-2 | TRBD2 | TRBV7-2 | NA | CASSSVAGGYGELFF | TGTGCCAGCAGCTCCGTAGCGGGGGGGTACGGGGAGCTGTTTTTT
TRBJ2-3 | TRBD2 | TRBV9 | once | CASSSGTSVSDTQYF | TGTGCCAGCAGCTCCGGGACTAGCGTGTCAGATACGCAGTATTTT
TRBJ2-2 | NA | TRBV7-9 | NA | CASSREPLNTGELFF | TGTGCCAGCAGCCGGGAACCCTTGAACACCGGGGAGCTGTTTTTT
TRBJ2-4 | NA | TRBV30 | NA | CAWSVRGNIQYF | TGTGCCTGGAGTGTACGGGGAAACATTCAGTACTTC
TRBJ1-2 | TRBD1 | TRBV6-4 | NA | CASRETGGNYGYTF | TGTGCCAGCAGGGAGACAGGGGGTAACTATGGCTACACCTTC
TRBJ2-7 | TRBD2 | TRBV3-1/TRBV3-2 | once | CASSQVGGIAHYEQYF | TGTGCCAGCAGCCAAGTCGGGGGGATCGCCCACTACGAGCAGTACTTT
TRBJ2-5 | TRBD2 | TRBV3-1/TRBV3-2 | NA | CASSPPRGGETQYF | TGTGCCAGCAGCCCCCCGCGGGGAGGGGAGACCCAGTACTTC
TRBJ2-3 | NA | TRBV5-1 | NA | CASSTSPGILGADTQYF | TGCGCCAGCAGCACTTCTCCGGGAATACTAGGCGCAGATACGCAGTATTTT
TRBJ1-2 | NA | TRBV5-8 | NA | CASSRTATNYGYTF | TGTGCCAGCTCCAGGACAGCAACTAACTATGGCTACACCTTC
TRBJ2-2 | NA | TRBV15 | NA | CATSKLLRERTGELFF | TGTGCCACCAGCAAACTTCTACGGGAACGTACCGGGGAGCTGTTTTTT
TRBJ1-1 | NA | TRBV6-1 | NA | CASSEKEGTGRPEAFF | TGTGCCAGCAGTGAAAAGGAGGGAACCGGCAGGCCTGAAGCTTTCTTT